These 32 T cell receptor beta chains came from one sample sequenced in a study of blood T cell repertoires in COVID-19. The protocol was immunoSEQ multiplex PCR, while the TCRdb copy is restricted to in-frame clones and leaves out a portion. The sample gives 120,000 or so clones, around 77% of which show up once; around 15% is in the top ten. The sequenced sample was peripheral blood. These receptors all come from a man aged 55 to 70 with active or convalescent COVID-19.

J is TRBJ1-5 and V is TRBV19; possibly TRBD1 for D (5 bases). Trimming removed 3 bases from V and 5 bases from J, with 14 bases in between. The CDR3 extends over 15 amino acids. The germline V gene has CDR1 LNHDA and CDR2 SQIVND (reference sequence). The CDR3 DNA follows: TGTGCCAGTAGTATCCTCTCGACAGAAGATCAGCCCCAGCATTTT. Protein sequence: CASSILSTEDQPQHF.

This clone was detected a few times. The chain recombines TRBV19 with TRBJ2-3, with D maybe TRBD2 (6 bases). CDR1 LNHDA and CDR2 SQIVND come from the germline V gene (reference sequence). Trimming left V 3 bases short and J 6 bases short, with 13 bases between. The CDR3 runs to 14 residues. Here the CDR3 DNA reads TGTGCCAGTAGTATCGGGGCGGGAATGGATACGCAGTATTTT. It yields the protein CASSIGAGMDTQYF.

V usage is TRBV28 and J usage is TRBJ1-6, with 9 bases fitting TRBD1. The trim removed 5 bases at V and 7 bases at J, leaving 12 bases unmatched. CDR3 length equals 17 residues. In germline, CDR1 is MDHEN, CDR2 SYDVKM. The CDR3 region has the DNA TGTGCCAGCAGTCCTAGGGGGACAGGGAGGATAAATTCACCCCTCCACTTT. Protein sequence: CASSPRGTGRINSPLHF.

This rearrangement joins TRBV27 to TRBJ2-3; D not resolved. CDR1 and CDR2 from the germline V gene are MNHEY and SMNVEV (reference sequence). The V and J ends lost 5 bases and 2 bases respectively, with 5 bases between them. This CDR3 has 12 residues. The CDR3 region is CASSPYTDTQYF. The CDR3 DNA follows: TGTGCCAGCAGTCCCTACACAGATACGCAGTATTTT.

The J gene is TRBJ2-2, the V gene TRBV7-2, with D perhaps TRBD1 (5 bases). This CDR3 comprises 17 residues. Germline V gene sequence: CDR1 SGHTA, CDR2 FQGNSA. Trimming took off 5 bases at V and 0 bases at J, with 16 bases between the two ends. The chain's CDR3 is CASSPPTEPANTGELFF. The CDR3 DNA reads TGTGCCAGCAGCCCACCGACAGAGCCGGCGAACACCGGGGAGCTGTTTTTT.

J is TRBJ2-2 and V is TRBV2; tentative D call: TRBD2 (6 bases). Germline V gives CDR1 SNHLY, CDR2 FYNNEI. The CDR3 has 15 amino acids. The V end lost 6 bases, the J end lost 0 bases, and 11 bases lay between the germline ends. CDR3 sequence: CASSYGGANTGELFF. The CDR3 region has the DNA TGTGCCAGCAGCTACGGAGGGGCGAACACCGGGGAGCTGTTTTTT.

The V and J genes are TRBV5-5 and TRBJ2-7; TRBD2 matches at 8 bases. This CDR3 region has 16 residues. Germline V gene sequence: CDR1 SGHKS, CDR2 YYEKEE (reference sequence). Unmatched junction bases numbered 9, after V lost 1 base and J lost 3 bases. The CDR3: CASSLIAGSFLYEQYF. The CDR3 coding sequence is TGTGCCAGCAGCTTGATAGCGGGATCCTTTCTCTACGAGCAGTACTTC.

The rearrangement uses TRBV9 and TRBJ2-1; 9 bases are shared with TRBD2. The ends lost 3 bases at V and 4 bases at J; junction bases unmatched: 14. Germline CDR1 is SGDLS and CDR2 is YYNGEE. CDR3 size: 18 residues. CDR3 sequence (DNA): TGTGCCAGCAGCGAGGGACTAGCCGGGATAGGACTTTACAATGAGCAGTTCTTC. It is translated as CASSEGLAGIGLYNEQFF.

The chain uses TRBV7-8 and TRBJ2-7; 9 bases map to TRBD2. Trimming took 5 bases from V and 3 from J; bases not matched to a gene: 11. The germline gives CDR1 SGHVS, CDR2 FQNEAQ. The CDR3 totals 16 residues. The CDR3 sequence: CASSPGAGGELYEQYF. As DNA, the CDR3 is TGTGCCAGCAGCCCCGGAGCGGGAGGCGAACTCTACGAGCAGTACTTC.

The chain recombines TRBV5-1 with TRBJ2-5; D possibly corresponds to TRBD1 (5 bases). Trimming removed 4 bases from V and 4 bases from J, with 14 bases in between. CDR1 and CDR2 (germline): SGHRS, YFSETQ. The CDR3 totals 14 residues. For the CDR3, the DNA is TGCGCCAGCAGCCTCTCGTCCCAGGGAGAGACCCAGTACTTC. Encoded protein: CASSLSSQGETQYF.

This chain connects TRBV7-9 to TRBJ2-5; D may be TRBD1 (5 bases). V lost 10 bases, J lost 2 bases, and 17 bases lay in between. The CDR3 runs to 14 residues. The germline V gene has CDR1 SEHNR and CDR2 FQNEAQ (reference sequence). CDR3 residues: CATPETRVQETQYF. The CDR3 DNA reads as TGTGCCACTCCCGAAACCAGGGTTCAAGAGACCCAGTACTTC.

V gene TRBV29-1 combines with J gene TRBJ1-4, with D possibly matching TRBD1 (6 bases). The CDR3 has 13 residues. V was pared by 4 bases and J by 3 bases, with 9 bases between. Germline CDR1 and CDR2: SQVTM and ANQGSEA. This CDR3 reads CSVGDKANEKLFF. The DNA of the CDR3 is TGCAGCGTTGGGGACAAAGCTAATGAAAAACTGTTTTTT.

The chain is built from TRBV27 and TRBJ1-1, with a weak D call TRBD1 (5 bases). V was shortened by 3 bases and J by 5 bases, with 13 bases between the two germline ends. Germline V CDR1 and CDR2: MNHEY, SMNVEV (reference sequence). The CDR3 has 14 amino acids. CDR3 in DNA: TGTGCCAGCAGTTTTGTCGGGGGGAGGACTGAAGCTTTCTTT. The encoded protein is CASSFVGGRTEAFF.

V is TRBV18 and J is TRBJ1-2; no clear D. This CDR3 is 15 amino acids long. Germline loops: CDR1 KGHSH, CDR2 LQKENI. Trimming shortened V by 0 bases and J by 5 bases, and 13 bases separated the two germline ends. The CDR3, as DNA: TGTGCCAGCTCACCACCAGGCCTACAGAGATATGGCTACACCTTC. Translated: CASSPPGLQRYGYTF. The full variable domain, rest sourced from reference TRBV18 and TRBJ1-2, is NAGVMQNPRHLVRRRGQEARLRCSPMKGHSHVYWYRQLPEEGLKFMVYLQKENIIDESGMPKERFSAEFPKEGPSILRIQQVVRGDSAAYFCASSPPGLQRYGYTFGSGTRLTVV.

The V gene is TRBV7-9, the J gene TRBJ2-1; no reliable D call. The CDR3 is 18 amino acids. Between the trimmed V and J ends, which lost 5 bases and 4 bases, there was a span of 24 bases. Germline loops: CDR1 SEHNR, CDR2 FQNEAQ (reference sequence). The CDR3 sequence is CASSPKRIPGWPYNEQFF. The DNA of the CDR3 is TGTGCCAGCAGCCCAAAGCGAATACCTGGGTGGCCGTACAATGAGCAGTTCTTC.

The rearrangement joins TRBV30 to TRBJ1-1; possibly TRBD1 for D (6 bases). V was clipped by 1 base and J by 1 base, with 7 bases between them. CDR1 is GTSNPN and CDR2 is SVGIG in the germline V gene (reference sequence). The CDR3 totals 13 residues. The DNA of the CDR3 is TGTGCCTGGAGTGGACAGGCGAACACTGAAGCTTTCTTT. Protein product: CAWSGQANTEAFF.

The J gene is TRBJ2-5, the V gene TRBV15; 7 nucleotides agree with TRBD1. This CDR3 has 17 residues. CDR1 is LNHNV, CDR2 YYDKDF, per germline (reference sequence). V was clipped by 0 bases and J by 0 bases; unmatched bases: 7. This chain's CDR3 is CATSRDEGGPHQETQYF. The CDR3 bases are TGTGCCACCAGCAGAGATGAAGGGGGCCCCCACCAAGAGACCCAGTACTTC.

V is TRBV6-5 and J is TRBJ1-2; D remains unclear. The V and J ends lost 6 bases and 6 bases respectively, with 8 bases between them. Germline lookup yields CDR1 MNHEY and CDR2 SVGAGI. CDR3 size: 11 residues. The CDR3 region is CASREGNGYTF. The CDR3 coding sequence is TGTGCCAGCAGGGAGGGTAATGGCTACACCTTC.

The chain links TRBV4-1 to TRBJ2-4; D uncertain. The V and J ends lost 2 bases and 8 bases respectively, with 13 bases between them. The CDR3 spans 14 residues. Germline CDR1 is MGHRA and CDR2 is YSYEKL. CDR3 nucleotide sequence: TGCGCCAGCAGCCAAAGGCAAGAGCGTGACATTCAGTACTTC. Translation: CASSQRQERDIQYF.

The chain carries TRBV6-5 and TRBJ1-4; TRBD1 is a possible D gene (5 bases). The CDR3 contains 12 residues. The V and J ends lost 10 bases and 3 bases respectively, with 9 bases between them. Germline V gives CDR1 MNHEY, CDR2 SVGAGI. CDR3 region: CATRGANEKLFF. CDR3 DNA sequence: TGTGCCACCCGGGGGGCTAATGAAAAACTGTTTTTT.

The chain carries TRBV19 and TRBJ2-3; TRBD1 matches at 10 bases. This CDR3 spans 14 amino acids. Germline V gives CDR1 LNHDA, CDR2 SQIVND (reference sequence). J gave up 4 bases and V 5 bases, and 3 bases lay outside the gene matches. CDR3 bases: TGTGCCAGTAGTCCCGGACAGGGGGCAGATACGCAGTATTTT. This sequence encodes CASSPGQGADTQYF. The entire variable domain, with the rest obtained from reference TRBV19 and TRBJ2-3, is as follows: DGGITQSPKYLFRKEGQNVTLSCEQNLNHDAMYWYRQDPGQGLRLIYYSQIVNDFQKGDIAEGYSVSREKKESFPLTVTSAQKNPTAFYLCASSPGQGADTQYFGPGTRLTVL.

This chain connects TRBV5-6 to TRBJ2-2; 8 bases match TRBD1. Germline V gene sequence: CDR1 SGHDT, CDR2 YYEEEE. CDR3 size: 15 residues. J was trimmed by 3 bases and V by 4 bases; bases with no gene match: 5. The CDR3 loop is CASSAGQGDTGELFF. CDR3 nucleotides: TGTGCCAGCAGCGCTGGACAGGGTGACACCGGGGAGCTGTTTTTT.

The chain carries TRBV27 and TRBJ2-6, with D unresolved. The CDR3 consists of 17 residues. Germline lookup yields CDR1 MNHEY and CDR2 SMNVEV (reference sequence). V was cut by 4 bases and J by 0 bases, with 13 bases left in between. This CDR3 is CASSSPRFSSGANVLTF. CDR3 nucleotides: TGTGCCAGCAGTTCCCCGAGGTTTAGCTCTGGGGCCAACGTCCTGACTTTC.

Here the CDR3 reads CASSSRTSGRARETQYF. Here the CDR3 DNA reads TGTGCCAGCAGTTCCCGGACTAGCGGGAGGGCCCGTGAGACCCAGTACTTC. The V gene is TRBV28, the J gene TRBJ2-5, with TRBD2 identical over 15 bases. V lost 4 bases, J lost 5 bases, and 8 bases stayed unmatched. Germline V gene data show CDR1 as MDHEN and CDR2 as SYDVKM. This CDR3 contains 17 residues.

This chain connects TRBV4-1 to TRBJ2-7, with D possibly TRBD1 on 5 matching bases. The V gene lost 4 bases and the J gene lost 0 bases, with 10 bases spanning the gap. Germline assignment: CDR1 MGHRA and CDR2 YSYEKL. This CDR3 is 14 amino acids long. The CDR3 region is CASSRPGFSYEQYF. CDR3 sequence (DNA): TGCGCCAGCAGCCGTCCAGGGTTCTCCTACGAGCAGTACTTC.

The chain links TRBV19 to TRBJ1-4; 7 nucleotides match TRBD1. CDR1 and CDR2 from the germline V gene are LNHDA and SQIVND (reference sequence). The CDR3 is made up of 14 amino acids. V dropped 9 bases and J dropped 3; count of bases not matched to a gene: 7. In DNA form, the CDR3 reads TGTGCCAGCTCCGGGACAGCCTCTAATGAAAAACTGTTTTTT. Its protein product is CASSGTASNEKLFF.

This chain links TRBV6-5 with TRBJ2-3; D is perhaps TRBD1 (5 bases). CDR1 MNHEY and CDR2 SVGAGI come from the germline V gene. Trimming took 4 bases from V and 0 from J, leaving 14 bases between them. This CDR3 contains 16 residues. CDR3 in amino acids: CASSSEWGRSTDTQYF. The CDR3 nucleotides are TGTGCCAGCAGTTCAGAATGGGGCAGAAGCACAGATACGCAGTATTTT.

The genes are TRBV12-5 and TRBJ2-3; 8 bases are a match to TRBD2. The CDR3 is 16 residues long. V was pared by 2 bases and J by 4 bases, with 8 bases of the junction left unmatched. The germline V gene has CDR1 LGHNT and CDR2 FRNRAP. In nucleotides, the CDR3 is TGTGCTAGTGGTTTGTCAGCAGCGGGAGTTTCAGATACGCAGTATTTT. Amino acids: CASGLSAAGVSDTQYF.

The rearrangement links TRBV4-3 to TRBJ1-1; D remains unclear. Germline CDR1 is LGHNA and CDR2 is YSLEER. This CDR3 is built from 12 residues. The V and J ends lost 0 bases and 10 bases respectively, with 9 bases between them. CDR3 region: CASSQDLGPAFF. The CDR3 DNA sequence: TGCGCCAGCAGCCAAGACCTGGGCCCAGCTTTCTTT.

The J gene is TRBJ1-2, the V gene TRBV7-8; TRBD1 agrees at 9 bases. The CDR3 is 17 residues long. After removal of 4 bases from V and 4 bases from J, the junction contained 13 bases not matched to a gene. Germline values: CDR1 SGHVS, CDR2 FQNEAQ. The CDR3 reads CASSSYHRDRAPYGYTF. CDR3 in DNA: TGTGCCAGCAGCTCGTACCACAGGGACAGGGCCCCCTATGGCTACACCTTC.

The J gene is TRBJ2-5, the V gene TRBV7-8; D is possibly TRBD1 (5 bases). Germline V gene lookup returns CDR1 SGHVS and CDR2 FQNEAQ. V shed 3 bases and J shed 1 base, with 9 bases lying between them. This CDR3 has 14 residues. The CDR3 DNA is TGTGCCAGCAGCTTTTCCCAGGGCCAAGAGACCCAGTACTTC. Protein product: CASSFSQGQETQYF.

The J gene is TRBJ2-3, the V gene TRBV29-1, with 15 bases identical to TRBD2. The CDR3 length is 15 residues. The germline gives CDR1 SQVTM, CDR2 ANQGSEA. V gave up 8 bases and J gave up 6 bases; unmatched junction bases: 9. CDR3 sequence reads: CSTTRTSGREDTQYF. DNA for the CDR3: TGCAGCACCACCCGGACTAGCGGGAGGGAGGATACGCAGTATTTT.